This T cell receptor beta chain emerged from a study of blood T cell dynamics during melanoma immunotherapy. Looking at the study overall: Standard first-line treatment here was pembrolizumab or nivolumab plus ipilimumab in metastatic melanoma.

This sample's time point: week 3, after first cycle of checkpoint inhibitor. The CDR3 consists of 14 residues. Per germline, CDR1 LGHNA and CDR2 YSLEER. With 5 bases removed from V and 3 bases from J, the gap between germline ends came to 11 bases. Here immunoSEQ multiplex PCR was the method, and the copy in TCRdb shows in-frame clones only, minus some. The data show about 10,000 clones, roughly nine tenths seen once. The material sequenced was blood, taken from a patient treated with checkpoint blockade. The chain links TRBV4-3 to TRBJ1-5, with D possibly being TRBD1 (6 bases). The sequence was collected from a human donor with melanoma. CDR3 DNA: TGCGCCAGCAGCGACCACAGGGTCAATCAGCCCCAGCATTTT. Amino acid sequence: CASSDHRVNQPQHF.